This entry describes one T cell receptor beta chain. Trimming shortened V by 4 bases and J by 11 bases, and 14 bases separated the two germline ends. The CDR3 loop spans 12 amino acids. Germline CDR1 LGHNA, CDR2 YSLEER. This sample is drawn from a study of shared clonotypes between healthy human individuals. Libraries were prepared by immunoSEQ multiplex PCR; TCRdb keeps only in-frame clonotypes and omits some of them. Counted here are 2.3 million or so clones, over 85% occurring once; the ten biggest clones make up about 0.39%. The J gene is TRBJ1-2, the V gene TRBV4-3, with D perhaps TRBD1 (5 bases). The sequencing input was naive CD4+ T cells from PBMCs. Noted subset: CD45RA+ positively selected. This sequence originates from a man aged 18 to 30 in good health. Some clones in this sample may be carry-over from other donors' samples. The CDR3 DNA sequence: TGCGCCAGCAGCCTCGGGGCCCGTAGTTACACCTTC. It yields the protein CASSLGARSYTF.